This T cell receptor (beta chain) was captured in a study of T cells in Graves' hyperthyroidism and ophthalmopathy. At the level of the study: Specimen type is peripheral blood, collected at initial diagnosis prior to any treatment.

For the diagnoses, clinical symptoms, serum thyroxine and TRAb, thyroid ultrasound and orbital computed tomography were used. This clonotype appeared a few times. From germline, CDR1 is ENHRY and CDR2 SYGVKD. The CDR3 is 15 residues long. Trimming took off 0 bases at V and 8 bases at J, with 15 bases between the two ends. RNA transcripts served as the template for amplifying TCR beta CDR3 regions. When the TCR CDR3 underwent first-round RT-PCR, the HTBI primer set was used. MiXCR, applied by TCRdb to the multiplex PCR reads, yields one record per CDR3 protein. The data show about 590,000 distinct CDR3 sequences, with approximately 15% seen just once and more than 6% held by the top ten.

Sequencing was carried out using blood. The source is a woman between 18 and 30 years old with Graves' ophthalmopathy. V usage is TRBV10-3 and J usage is TRBJ2-3, with D possibly matching TRBD2 (6 bases). CDR3 sequence: CAISESRTGGSTQYF. Written as DNA, the CDR3 is TGTGCCATCAGTGAGTCGAGAACTGGGGGGTCTACGCAGTATTTT.